This T cell receptor (beta chain) was profiled in a study of blood T cell repertoires in COVID-19. The CDR3 covers 15 residues. Trimming cost V 4 bases and J 5 bases, with 15 bases left between them. CDR1 is SGHNT and CDR2 is YYREEE in the germline V gene (reference sequence). The table came from immunoSEQ multiplex PCR; TCRdb's copy has only in-frame clones and leaves some out. The sample yields some 140,000 clones, approximately 88% seen once. Specimen: PBMCs or T cells enriched from blood (not recorded which). The chain recombines TRBV5-4 with TRBJ1-4; D is perhaps TRBD1 (6 bases). The TCR originated in a middle-aged man with acute COVID-19. CDR3 sequence reads: CASSPGTPANEKLFF. The CDR3 DNA follows: TGTGCCAGCAGCCCGGGGACACCCGCGAATGAAAAACTGTTTTTT.